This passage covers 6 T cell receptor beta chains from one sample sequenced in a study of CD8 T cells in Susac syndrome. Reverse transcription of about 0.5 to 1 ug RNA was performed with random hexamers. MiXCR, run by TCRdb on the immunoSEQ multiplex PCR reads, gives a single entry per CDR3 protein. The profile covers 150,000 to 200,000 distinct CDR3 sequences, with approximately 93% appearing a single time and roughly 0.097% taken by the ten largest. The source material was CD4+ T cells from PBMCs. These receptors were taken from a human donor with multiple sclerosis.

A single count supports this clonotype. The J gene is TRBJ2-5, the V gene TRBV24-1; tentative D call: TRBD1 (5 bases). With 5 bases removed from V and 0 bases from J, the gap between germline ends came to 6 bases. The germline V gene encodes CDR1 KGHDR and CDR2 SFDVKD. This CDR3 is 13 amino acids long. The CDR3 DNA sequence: TGTGCCACCAGTGGACAGCACCAAGAGACCCAGTACTTC. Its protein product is CATSGQHQETQYF.

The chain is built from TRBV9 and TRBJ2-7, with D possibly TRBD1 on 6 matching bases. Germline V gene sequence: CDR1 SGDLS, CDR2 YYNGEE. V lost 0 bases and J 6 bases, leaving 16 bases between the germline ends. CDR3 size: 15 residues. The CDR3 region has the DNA TGTGCCAGCAGCGTAGCCCCCAAGGGGGATGGCGAGCAGTACTTC. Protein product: CASSVAPKGDGEQYF.

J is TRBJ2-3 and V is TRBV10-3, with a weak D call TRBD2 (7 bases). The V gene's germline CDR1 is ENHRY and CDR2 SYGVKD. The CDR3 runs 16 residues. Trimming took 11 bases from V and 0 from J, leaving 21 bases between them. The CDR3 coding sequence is TGTGCCCCAACCGTCCTGGCGGGGGCTAGCACAGATACGCAGTATTTT. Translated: CAPTVLAGASTDTQYF.

The CDR3 here is CASSSTGQNNSPLHF. The CDR3 bases are TGTGCCAGCAGCTCCACGGGACAGAATAATTCACCCCTCCACTTT. The chain joins TRBV5-6 to TRBJ1-6; 7 nucleotides line up with TRBD1. The J segment lost 5 bases and the V segment lost 3 bases, leaving 5 bases of the junction unmatched. Germline V gene sequence: CDR1 SGHDT, CDR2 YYEEEE. The CDR3 spans 15 residues.

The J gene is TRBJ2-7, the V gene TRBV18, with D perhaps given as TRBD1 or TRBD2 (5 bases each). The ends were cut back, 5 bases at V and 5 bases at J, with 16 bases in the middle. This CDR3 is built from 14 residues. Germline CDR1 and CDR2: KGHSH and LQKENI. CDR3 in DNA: TGTGCCAGCTCAAACAACCGGGGCCGAAACGAGCAGTACTTC. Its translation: CASSNNRGRNEQYF.

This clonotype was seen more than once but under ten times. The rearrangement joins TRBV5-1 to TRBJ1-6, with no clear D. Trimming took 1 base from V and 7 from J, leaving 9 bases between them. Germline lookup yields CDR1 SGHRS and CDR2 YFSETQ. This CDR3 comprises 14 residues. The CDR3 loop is CASSLMGNNSPLHF. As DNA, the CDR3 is TGCGCCAGCAGCTTGATGGGGAACAATTCACCCCTCCACTTT.